Listed below are T cell receptor beta chains from one sample, sequenced in a study of identical twins. TCRdb independently ran MiXCR on the 5' RACE reads; one entry per CDR3 protein. The sample consists of just over 450,000 distinct CDR3 sequences, 13% to 15% of them appearing once. The sample was also linked to a second study, of yellow fever vaccine responses in identical twins.

Sequencing was performed on CD4+ T cells sorted from blood. The receptor set was obtained from a woman aged 18-29 years in good health. Each CDR3 is given with its conserved first and last residue. The D gene is left open where the match is weak. Rows may omit the clone size; those that give it use once, few, many or a size class.

len	d_gene	abundance	v_gene	j_gene	CDR3nt	CDR3aa
13	NA	few	TRBV15	TRBJ2-3	TGTGCCACCAGCCCTCGGGTCACAGATACGCAGTATTTT	CATSPRVTDTQYF
10	NA	many	TRBV29-1	TRBJ2-7	TGCAGCGTTAGGGAGTCCGAGCAGTACTTC	CSVRESEQYF
12	NA	few	TRBV6-5	TRBJ2-2	TGTGCCAGCAGTTACCGTTTCGGGGAGCTGTTTTTT	CASSYRFGELFF
15	NA	NA	TRBV7-2	TRBJ2-1	TGTGCCAGCAGCATTAGCGGAAGCACCTACAATGAGCAGTTCTTC	CASSISGSTYNEQFF
15	TRBD1	NA	TRBV9	TRBJ2-2	TGTGCCGAGGGACCGGGACAGGCCCTCACCGGGGAGCTGTTTTTT	CAEGPGQALTGELFF
16	NA	few	TRBV28	TRBJ2-3	TGTGCCAGCAGTTTGGGGAAAAAACTAGTGGCAGATACGCAGTATTTT	CASSLGKKLVADTQYF
16	TRBD2	NA	TRBV28	TRBJ2-1	TGTGCCAGCTCCTTCACCACTAGCGGGAGTTCCAATGAGCAGTTCTTC	CASSFTTSGSSNEQFF
14	TRBD2	NA	TRBV7-2	TRBJ2-1	TGTGCCAGCAGCTTTTTAGCGGGGAGCCATGAGCAGTTCTTC	CASSFLAGSHEQFF
16	NA	NA	TRBV7-9	TRBJ2-3	TGTGCCAGCAGCTTAGTTGCAGGGACTAGCACAGATACGCAGTATTTT	CASSLVAGTSTDTQYF
14	NA	NA	TRBV3-1	TRBJ1-5	TGTGCCAGCAGCCAAGGGGGTGGAAATCAGACCCAGCATTTT	CASSQGGGNQTQHF
17	TRBD1	NA	TRBV10-3	TRBJ2-4	TGTGCCATCAGTGAGTCGCAGGGGGCGCTTGCCAAAAACATTCAGTACTTC	CAISESQGALAKNIQYF
14	NA	many	TRBV5-1	TRBJ2-1	TGCGCCAGCAGCTTGGACCAGACAAAGGGTGAGCAGTTCTTC	CASSLDQTKGEQFF
16	TRBD2	NA	TRBV20-1	TRBJ2-3	TGCAGTGCCACCCATGTAGCGGGGGGCCTCACAGATACGCAGTATTTT	CSATHVAGGLTDTQYF
13	NA	few	TRBV6-1	TRBJ2-2	TGTGCCAGCACCTCCTTCAAGGGCAGGGAGCTGTTTTTT	CASTSFKGRELFF
15	NA	many	TRBV29-1	TRBJ2-1	TGCAGCTCCGCCGTGAGGGACCCCTCCTACAATGAGCAGTTCTTC	CSSAVRDPSYNEQFF
18	NA	NA	TRBV27	TRBJ2-6	TGTGCCAGCAGTCCGACGCGGGCGGGGTCCCCTGGGGCCAACGTCCTGACTTTC	CASSPTRAGSPGANVLTF
14	NA	NA	TRBV5-5	TRBJ1-1	TGTGCCAGCAGCCGGGCCCGCATGAACACTGAAGCTTTCTTT	CASSRARMNTEAFF
13	NA	few	TRBV20-1	TRBJ1-6	TGCAGTGCTAGCAGAGGGGAAGGTTCACCCCTCCACTTT	CSASRGEGSPLHF
13	NA	NA	TRBV29-1	TRBJ2-7	TGCAGCGTTGGGAAGGGCAGGGACTACGAGCAGTACTTC	CSVGKGRDYEQYF
14	NA	NA	TRBV2	TRBJ2-1	TGTGCCAGCAGCGAAACGACGGGTGGGAATGAGCAGTTCTTC	CASSETTGGNEQFF
18	TRBD1	few	TRBV10-3	TRBJ2-1	TGTGCCATCAGTGAGGCTAGGACAGGGGAGGTTCGGGACAATGAGCAGTTCTTC	CAISEARTGEVRDNEQFF
14	TRBD2	many	TRBV6-1	TRBJ2-7	TGTGCCAGCAGCAAGGGACTACAAGCCTACGAGCAGTACTTC	CASSKGLQAYEQYF
15	TRBD2	NA	TRBV5-1	TRBJ2-3	TGCGCCAGCAGCCCGGGAGGTTCTAGCACAGATACGCAGTATTTT	CASSPGGSSTDTQYF
17	TRBD2	NA	TRBV15	TRBJ2-1	TGTGCCACCAGCAGAACCTTCCTAGCGGGAGGTTACAATGAGCAGTTCTTC	CATSRTFLAGGYNEQFF
16	TRBD2	NA	TRBV7-2	TRBJ2-7	TGTGCCAGCACCCCCGCCGCCGGACTAGTATCCTACGAGCAGTACTTC	CASTPAAGLVSYEQYF
16	TRBD1	few	TRBV5-1	TRBJ2-4	TGCGCCAGCAGTTTTGATACAGGGGTCTCCAAAAACATTCAGTACTTC	CASSFDTGVSKNIQYF
19	NA	NA	TRBV6-5	TRBJ2-7	TGTGCCAGCAGTTACACCCGGACGACCCCGGTGACGTACTCCTACGAGCAGTACTTC	CASSYTRTTPVTYSYEQYF
16	TRBD1	NA	TRBV12-3/TRBV12-4	TRBJ1-2	TGTGCCAGCACCCTGGGGACAGGGGGTACTAACTATGGCTACACCTTC	CASTLGTGGTNYGYTF
16	TRBD2	NA	TRBV7-2	TRBJ2-2	TGTGCCAGCACCCAAGCGGGAATAACGAACACCGGGGAGCTGTTTTTT	CASTQAGITNTGELFF
18	NA	few	TRBV4-1	TRBJ2-5	TGCGCCAGCAGCCAAACCCCGGTAGGCGGGGGCCCTCAAGAGACCCAGTACTTC	CASSQTPVGGGPQETQYF
15	NA	few	TRBV20-1	TRBJ2-5	TGCAGTGCTAGATCAGGGGGGGCCCTCCAAGAGACCCAGTACTTC	CSARSGGALQETQYF
18	TRBD2	NA	TRBV4-3	TRBJ2-7	TGCGCCAGCAGCCAAGACCCTACTAGCGGAGGCGACTCCTACGAGCAGTACTTC	CASSQDPTSGGDSYEQYF
14	TRBD1	NA	TRBV5-1	TRBJ2-3	TGCGCCAGCAGCTCCAGGGGGCAAGAAGATACGCAGTATTTT	CASSSRGQEDTQYF
12	NA	NA	TRBV12-3/TRBV12-4	TRBJ1-3	TGTGCCAGCAGTCTAAGTGGAAACACCATATATTTT	CASSLSGNTIYF
13	NA	many	TRBV10-3	TRBJ1-5	TGTGCCATCAGTGTTAGGGAAGATCAGCCCCAGCATTTT	CAISVREDQPQHF
16	TRBD2	NA	TRBV27	TRBJ2-2	TGTGCCAGCAGTCCTCGGGGAGGGAGGAATACCGGGGAGCTGTTTTTT	CASSPRGGRNTGELFF
14	TRBD1	NA	TRBV29-1	TRBJ2-7	TGCAGCGCAGCCCGGGACAGAAGCTCCTACGAGCAGTACTTC	CSAARDRSSYEQYF
20	TRBD2	NA	TRBV7-8	TRBJ2-2	TGTGCCAGCAGCTCCCCCATGCACCTTAATAAGCTCGGGGGGACCGGGGAGCTGTTTTTT	CASSSPMHLNKLGGTGELFF